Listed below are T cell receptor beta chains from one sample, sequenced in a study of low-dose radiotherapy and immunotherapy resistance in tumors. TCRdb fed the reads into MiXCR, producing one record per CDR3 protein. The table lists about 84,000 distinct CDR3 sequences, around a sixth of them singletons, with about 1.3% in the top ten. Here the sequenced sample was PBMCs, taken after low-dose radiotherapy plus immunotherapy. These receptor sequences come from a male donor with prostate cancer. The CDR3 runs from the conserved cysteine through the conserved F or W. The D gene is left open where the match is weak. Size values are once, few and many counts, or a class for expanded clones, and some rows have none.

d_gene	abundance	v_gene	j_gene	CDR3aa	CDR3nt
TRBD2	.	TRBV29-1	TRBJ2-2	CSVEGWVGRDTNTGELFF	TGCAGCGTTGAAGGATGGGTCGGGAGGGATACGAACACCGGGGAGCTGTTTTTT
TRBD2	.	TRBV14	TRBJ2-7	CASSQEFGTSGSGNEQYF	TGTGCCAGCAGCCAAGAGTTTGGGACTAGCGGGAGTGGTAACGAGCAGTACTTC
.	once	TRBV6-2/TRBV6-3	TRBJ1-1	CASSDESAAFF	TGTGCCAGCTCTGATGAGAGTGCAGCTTTCTTT
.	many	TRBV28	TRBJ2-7	CASRVPGTDHYEQYF	TGTGCCAGCAGAGTGCCCGGGACGGATCATTACGAGCAGTACTTC
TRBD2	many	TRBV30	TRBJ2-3	CAWSVGSGTSDTQYF	TGTGCCTGGAGTGTGGGTAGCGGGACTTCAGATACGCAGTATTTT
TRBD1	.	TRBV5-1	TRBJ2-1	CASSGGQGALNNEQFF	TGCGCCAGCAGCGGGGGACAGGGGGCGCTGAACAATGAGCAGTTCTTC
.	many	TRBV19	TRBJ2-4	CASSAAGTGALYIQYF	TGTGCCAGTAGCGCCGCGGGGACCGGGGCGTTGTACATTCAGTACTTC
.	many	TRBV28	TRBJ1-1	CASSKQGLGTEAFF	TGTGCCAGCAGTAAACAGGGTCTAGGAACTGAAGCTTTCTTT
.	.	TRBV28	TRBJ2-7	CASTSIMARRSSYEQYF	TGTGCCAGCACCTCAATCATGGCGCGAAGATCCTCCTACGAGCAGTACTTC
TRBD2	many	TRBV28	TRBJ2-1	CASSFAGTSGREQFF	TGTGCCAGCAGTTTTGCCGGGACTAGCGGTCGGGAGCAGTTCTTC
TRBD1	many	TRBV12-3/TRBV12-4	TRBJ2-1	CASTMDRATYNEQFF	TGTGCCAGCACCATGGACAGGGCTACCTACAATGAGCAGTTCTTC
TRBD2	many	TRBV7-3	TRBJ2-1	CASSWTSGRYNEQFF	TGTGCCAGCAGCTGGACTAGCGGGAGGTACAATGAGCAGTTCTTC
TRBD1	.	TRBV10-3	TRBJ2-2	CAIRSGQGSNTGELFF	TGTGCCATCAGATCGGGACAGGGATCGAACACCGGGGAGCTGTTTTTT
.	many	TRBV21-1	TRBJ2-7	CASSKVSGCAGCRGEQYF	TGTGCCAGCAGCAAAGTCTCAGGCTGCGCTGGGTGTCGCGGCGAGCAGTACTTC
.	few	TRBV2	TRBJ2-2	CASRPGLAGGRTGELFFF	.
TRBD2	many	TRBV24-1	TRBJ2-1	CATSDRTSGALTGEQFF	TGTGCCACCAGTGATCGGACTAGCGGGGCTCTTACCGGTGAGCAGTTCTTC